The entry below describes one TCR beta chain. The antigen remains unidentified. This record belongs to a study of CD8+CD57+ T cells in acquired aplastic anemia. As for the study in general: When averaged, DNA from sorted CD4+ and CD8+ cells came to about 2.9 ug. In CD4+ cells, healthy donors produced an average of around 11 million reads. Whole-study results and caveats: Between the patient and control groups, CD8+ Simpson's diversity did not differ significantly. Patients and controls shared over 25 CD8+ CDR3 sequences, which appeared highly expressed in patients and within their immunodominant clones.

Genomic DNA, serving as template, underwent TCR beta VDJ and CDR3 profiling. TCRdb reprocessed the reads via MiXCR and lists one record per CDR3 protein. Of about 420,000 distinct CDR3 sequences in the sample, 65% to 80% were seen once. There are 15 residues in the CDR3. Trimming at V came to 5 bases and at J to 3 bases, leaving 8 bases not matched to a gene. Germline loops: CDR1 SGHTA, CDR2 FQGNSA. This sequence was found in a human donor in good health, serving as a control. Sequencing was performed on sorted CD4+, CD8+, or CD8+CD57+ T cells (not recorded which) from PBMCs. This rearrangement joins TRBV7-2 to TRBJ2-7; 9 bases map to TRBD1. The CDR3 DNA reads TGTGCCAGCAGCCCAGGCCAGACAGGGGGCTACGAGCAGTACTTC. This translates into CASSPGQTGGYEQYF.